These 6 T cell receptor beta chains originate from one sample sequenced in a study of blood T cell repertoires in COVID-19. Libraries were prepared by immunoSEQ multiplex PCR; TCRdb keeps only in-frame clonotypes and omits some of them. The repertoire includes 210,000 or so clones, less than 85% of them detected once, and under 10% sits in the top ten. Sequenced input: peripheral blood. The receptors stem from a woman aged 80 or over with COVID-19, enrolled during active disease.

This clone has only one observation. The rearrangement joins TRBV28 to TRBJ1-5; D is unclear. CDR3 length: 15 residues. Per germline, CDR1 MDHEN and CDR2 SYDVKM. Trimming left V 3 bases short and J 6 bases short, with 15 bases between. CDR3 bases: TGTGCCAGCAGTTTGGGCGGGCAAATGGGTCAGCCCCAGCATTTT. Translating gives CASSLGGQMGQPQHF.

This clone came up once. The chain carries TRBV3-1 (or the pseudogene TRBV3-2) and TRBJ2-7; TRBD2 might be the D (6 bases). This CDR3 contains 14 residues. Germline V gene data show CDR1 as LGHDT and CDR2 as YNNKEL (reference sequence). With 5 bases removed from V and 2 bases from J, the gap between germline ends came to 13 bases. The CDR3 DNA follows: TGTGCCAGCAGCTTCTCCCCGGGGGCCTACGAGCAGTACTTC. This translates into CASSFSPGAYEQYF.

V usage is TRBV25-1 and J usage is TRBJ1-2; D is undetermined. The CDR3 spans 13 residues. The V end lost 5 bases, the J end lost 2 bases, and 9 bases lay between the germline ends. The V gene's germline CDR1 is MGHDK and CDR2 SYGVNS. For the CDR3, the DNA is TGTGCCAGCAGTCAGGATTGGAACTATGGCTACACCTTC. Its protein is CASSQDWNYGYTF.

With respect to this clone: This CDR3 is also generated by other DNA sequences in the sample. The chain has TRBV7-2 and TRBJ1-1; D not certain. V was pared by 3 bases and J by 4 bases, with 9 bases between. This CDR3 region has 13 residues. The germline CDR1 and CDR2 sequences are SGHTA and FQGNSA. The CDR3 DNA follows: TGTGCCAGCAGCTTGGGTGGAGGCACTGAAGCTTTCTTT. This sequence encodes CASSLGGGTEAFF.

CDR3 region: CASNTPGQRRATNEKLFF. The CDR3 DNA sequence: TGTGCCAGCAACACTCCGGGACAGCGACGCGCAACTAATGAAAAACTGTTTTTT. The chain is built from TRBV28 and TRBJ1-4; TRBD1 aligns across 7 bases. The V gene end was trimmed by 7 bases and the J gene end by 0 bases; junction bases not matched to a gene: 14. The CDR3 loop spans 18 amino acids. Germline loops: CDR1 MDHEN, CDR2 SYDVKM.

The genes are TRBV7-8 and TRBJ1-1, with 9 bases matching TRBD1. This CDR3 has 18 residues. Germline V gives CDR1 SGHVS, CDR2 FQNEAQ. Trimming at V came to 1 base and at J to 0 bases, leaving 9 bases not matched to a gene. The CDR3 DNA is TGTGCCAGCAGCTTAGGGGGACAGGGTATTTGGATGAACACTGAAGCTTTCTTT. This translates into CASSLGGQGIWMNTEAFF.